These 8 T cell receptor beta chains share one sample of origin, sequenced in a study of blood T cell repertoires in COVID-19. Clones were sequenced by immunoSEQ multiplex PCR, and TCRdb holds only the in-frame ones, with some missing. The table has 45,000 to 60,000 clones, more than 75% seen once. The sequencing sample was made of peripheral blood. These receptors were collected from a human donor with active COVID-19. The donor label of this sample is uncertain.

This chain uses TRBV5-1 with TRBJ1-1; TRBD1 aligns across 7 bases. J lost 1 base, V lost 4 bases, and 10 bases had no gene match. Germline V lookup: CDR1 SGHRS, CDR2 YFSETQ. The CDR3 spans 16 residues. The chain's CDR3 is CASSTGTVGANTEAFF. CDR3 DNA: TGCGCCAGCAGCACCGGGACAGTTGGGGCGAACACTGAAGCTTTCTTT.

This clone was counted only a few times. The chain has TRBV10-3 and TRBJ1-6; tentative D call: TRBD1 (5 bases). This CDR3 is built from 14 residues. The germline CDR1 and CDR2 sequences are ENHRY and SYGVKD. Trimming cost V 3 bases and J 7 bases, with 10 bases left between them. CDR3 nucleotide sequence: TGTGCCATCAGTGATGCGGGACCCAATTCACCCCTCCACTTT. This codes for CAISDAGPNSPLHF.

The genes are TRBV5-1 and TRBJ2-7; tentative D call: TRBD1 (5 bases). Germline CDR1 reads SGHRS; CDR2 reads YFSETQ. This CDR3 is built from 15 residues. V was pared by 3 bases and J by 7 bases, with 20 bases between. The CDR3 loop reads CASSSAGSTGREQYF. The CDR3 DNA reads TGCGCCAGCAGCTCCGCCGGGTCCACAGGTCGGGAGCAGTACTTC. The variable domain in full, completed from reference TRBV5-1 and TRBJ2-7, reads KAGVTQTPRYLIKTRGQQVTLSCSPISGHRSVSWYQQTPGQGLQFLFEYFSETQRNKGNFPGRFSGRQFSNSRSEMNVSTLELGDSALYLCASSSAGSTGREQYFGPGTRLTVT.

The V and J genes are TRBV10-2 and TRBJ2-7; TRBD2 is a possible D gene (5 bases). Trimming removed 3 bases from V and 4 bases from J, with 7 bases in between. CDR3 length: 12 residues. The germline V gene encodes CDR1 WSHSY and CDR2 SAAADI. The chain's CDR3 is CASSEPGYEQYF. In DNA form, the CDR3 reads TGCGCCAGCAGTGAACCGGGGTACGAGCAGTACTTC.

CDR3 residues: CASSDAELGTGAPEAFF. In DNA, the CDR3 is TGTGCCAGCAGCGACGCCGAATTGGGGACAGGGGCCCCTGAAGCTTTCTTT. The V gene is TRBV5-5, the J gene TRBJ1-1; 10 positions agree with TRBD1. The CDR3 extends over 17 amino acids. Germline-derived CDR1 and CDR2 are SGHKS and YYEKEE (reference sequence). Trimming removed 4 bases from V and 6 bases from J; junction bases left unmatched: 15.

The rearrangement uses TRBV6-1 and TRBJ2-7; D call uncertain. CDR3 length: 12 amino acids. The germline V and J ends were trimmed by 2 bases and 5 bases, with 7 bases remaining between them. Germline assignment: CDR1 MNHNS and CDR2 SASEGT. The CDR3 here is CASSEWRNEQYF. Written as DNA, the CDR3 is TGTGCCAGCAGTGAATGGAGAAACGAGCAGTACTTC.

The chain joins TRBV4-1 to TRBJ2-5; D is ambiguous. Germline V gives CDR1 MGHRA, CDR2 YSYEKL. Trimming took 6 bases from V and 5 from J, leaving 16 bases between them. The CDR3 is 14 residues long. Written as DNA, the CDR3 is TGCGCCAGCAGTCGTTCCTCCGGGTTTGAGACCCAGTACTTC. Amino acids: CASSRSSGFETQYF.

This clone was seen once. The gene calls are TRBV15 and TRBJ2-1, with D possibly TRBD2 on 6 matching bases. This CDR3 region has 13 residues. Trimming shortened V by 3 bases and J by 11 bases, and 14 bases separated the two germline ends. Germline V lookup: CDR1 LNHNV, CDR2 YYDKDF (reference sequence). DNA for the CDR3: TGTGCCACCAGCAGGGTTGGAGGGGAGAAGCAGTTCTTC. This gives the protein CATSRVGGEKQFF.